Below are 22 T cell receptor beta chains sequenced from a single sample in a study of blood T cell repertoires in COVID-19. Data came from immunoSEQ multiplex PCR; TCRdb stores just in-frame clones and leaves some out. Of about 98,000 clones in the sample, more than 75% were seen once. Source material: peripheral blood. The receptor source for this set is an elderly man with acute or convalescent COVID-19.

V and J are TRBV6-6 and TRBJ2-3; no clear D gene. Trimming cost V 8 bases and J 2 bases, with 14 bases left between them. The CDR3 extends over 14 amino acids. Germline CDR1 MNHNY, CDR2 SVGAGI (reference sequence). The CDR3, as DNA: TGTGCCAGCCTATTTGGCGGTGTCACAGATACGCAGTATTTT. Its translation: CASLFGGVTDTQYF.

The chain carries TRBV19 and TRBJ2-3; 8 bases map to TRBD1. CDR1 and CDR2 from the germline V gene are LNHDA and SQIVND (reference sequence). Trimming cost V 3 bases and J 0 bases; bases outside gene matches: 5. The CDR3 extends over 16 amino acids. The CDR3, as DNA: TGTGCCAGTAGTATCCGACAGGGGCCTAGCACAGATACGCAGTATTTT. Protein product: CASSIRQGPSTDTQYF. The full variable domain, in which reference TRBV19 and TRBJ2-3 provide the parts outside the CDR3, is DGGITQSPKYLFRKEGQNVTLSCEQNLNHDAMYWYRQDPGQGLRLIYYSQIVNDFQKGDIAEGYSVSREKKESFPLTVTSAQKNPTAFYLCASSIRQGPSTDTQYFGPGTRLTVL.

The chain employs TRBV5-1 and TRBJ1-5; D is undetermined. V shed 5 bases and J shed 6 bases, with 18 bases lying between them. The germline V gene encodes CDR1 SGHRS and CDR2 YFSETQ. The length of the CDR3 is 15 residues. In DNA, the CDR3 is TGCGCCAGCAGAGAGGGCCCCCGAGGCTCTCAGCCCCAGCATTTT. It yields the protein CASREGPRGSQPQHF.

J is TRBJ1-6 and V is TRBV7-2; D is unclear. CDR1 is SGHTA and CDR2 is FQGNSA in the germline V gene. CDR3 length: 12 residues. The V end lost 1 base, the J end lost 10 bases, and 5 bases lay between the germline ends. CDR3 in amino acids: CASSLGRSPLHF. The CDR3 nucleotides read TGTGCCAGCAGCTTAGGTCGGTCACCCCTCCACTTT.

This chain links TRBV11-3 with TRBJ2-1; 9 positions match TRBD2. The CDR3 totals 15 residues. CDR1 and CDR2 (germline): SGHNT, YENEEA. The V and J ends lost 5 bases and 6 bases, in that order; junction bases with no gene match: 8. The CDR3 sequence is CASSISGGTSNEQFF. As DNA, the CDR3 is TGTGCCAGCAGCATAAGCGGGGGGACCTCCAATGAGCAGTTCTTC.

The genes are TRBV5-5 and TRBJ2-2; TRBD1 matches at 11 bases. This CDR3 is 17 amino acids long. The germline CDR1 and CDR2 sequences are SGHKS and YYEKEE (reference sequence). The trim removed 4 bases at V and 3 bases at J, leaving 8 bases unmatched. Written as DNA, the CDR3 is TGTGCCAGCAGCCCAGGACAGGGGGCGACCCACACCGGGGAGCTGTTTTTT. It translates to CASSPGQGATHTGELFF.

The rearrangement joins TRBV19 to TRBJ1-1, with no clear D. Germline values: CDR1 LNHDA, CDR2 SQIVND (reference sequence). Trimming took 0 bases from V and 3 from J, leaving 8 bases between them. The CDR3 contains 14 residues. CDR3 DNA sequence: TGTGCCAGTAGTATAGAGCCGGGGTACACTGAAGCTTTCTTT. Its translation: CASSIEPGYTEAFF.

This chain links TRBV9 with TRBJ2-3; 15 bases align to TRBD2. Germline V CDR1 and CDR2: SGDLS, YYNGEE. The trim removed 3 bases at V and 1 base at J, leaving 9 bases unmatched. This CDR3 contains 19 residues. The CDR3 protein is CASSARWTSGGAGTDTQYF. The CDR3 coding sequence is TGTGCCAGCAGCGCCAGGTGGACTAGCGGGGGGGCTGGCACAGATACGCAGTATTTT.

The chain recombines TRBV6-2 or TRBV6-3 with TRBJ2-1; 7 bases fit TRBD2. The CDR3 runs 15 residues. The V gene end was trimmed by 2 bases and the J gene end by 4 bases; junction bases not matched to a gene: 5. In germline, CDR1 is MNHEY, CDR2 SVGEGT. CDR3 coding DNA: TGTGCCAGCAGTTACGGTGTAGCGGGTTACAATGAGCAGTTCTTC. As protein: CASSYGVAGYNEQFF.

CDR3 amino acids: CASSQGQGMANNEQFF. The CDR3 nucleotides read TGTGCCAGCAGCCAAGGACAGGGGATGGCGAACAATGAGCAGTTCTTC. The chain recombines TRBV14 with TRBJ2-1, with TRBD1 identical over 8 bases. Germline assignment: CDR1 SGHDN and CDR2 FVKESK. The CDR3 runs to 16 residues. V shed 1 base, J shed 5 bases, and the junction held 7 bases outside the gene matches.

The chain carries TRBV2 and TRBJ1-2, with TRBD1 as a possible D gene (6 bases). Germline V gene data show CDR1 as SNHLY and CDR2 as FYNNEI. The CDR3 extends over 11 amino acids. Trimming took 6 bases from V and 6 from J, leaving 8 bases between them. CDR3 amino acids: CASRQGDGYTF. CDR3 DNA: TGTGCCAGCAGACAGGGAGATGGCTACACCTTC.

This clone was counted a few times. The V call is TRBV6-1, the J call TRBJ1-3, with 8 bases identical to TRBD1. Germline V gene lookup returns CDR1 MNHNS and CDR2 SASEGT. The CDR3 spans 12 residues. The V and J ends lost 2 bases and 10 bases, in that order; junction bases with no gene match: 1. The CDR3 bases are TGTGCCAGCAGTGAACACAGGGGGACCATATATTTT. This translates into CASSEHRGTIYF.

The V call is TRBV7-2, the J call TRBJ1-3; TRBD1 matches 7 bases. Germline CDR1 is SGHTA and CDR2 is FQGNSA. The CDR3 totals 15 residues. J was trimmed by 7 bases and V by 5 bases; bases with no gene match: 11. The CDR3 bases are TGTGCCAGCAGCGTTACAGGGGCGCAAGGGAACACCATATATTTT. Translation gives CASSVTGAQGNTIYF.

The CDR3 loop is CASSNQGKLQPQHF. As DNA, the CDR3 is TGTGCCAGCAGTAACCAGGGTAAATTACAGCCCCAGCATTTT. The rearrangement links TRBV6-6 to TRBJ1-5; tentative D call: TRBD1 (5 bases). Germline V gene lookup returns CDR1 MNHNY and CDR2 SVGAGI (reference sequence). The CDR3 has 14 residues. V was clipped by 5 bases and J by 7 bases, with 15 bases between them.

The chain couples TRBV3-1 (or the pseudogene TRBV3-2) to TRBJ1-6; the match to TRBD1 covers 8 bases. Germline CDR1 and CDR2: LGHDT and YNNKEL (reference sequence). With 4 bases clipped from V and 9 bases from J, the junction kept 8 bases outside the gene matches. This CDR3 is built from 15 residues. The CDR3: CASSRGQGMGSPLHF. CDR3 sequence (DNA): TGTGCCAGCAGCCGCGGACAGGGAATGGGTTCACCCCTCCACTTT.

J is TRBJ1-5 and V is TRBV6-5, with D possibly matching TRBD1 (6 bases). CDR3 length: 14 residues. Germline values: CDR1 MNHEY, CDR2 SVGAGI. Trimming pared 5 bases from V and 5 bases from J, leaving 13 bases between. The CDR3 sequence: CASSTQGGDQPQHF. CDR3 nucleotide sequence: TGTGCCAGCAGTACCCAAGGGGGAGATCAGCCCCAGCATTTT.

This CDR3 is CSVGKANTEAFF. In DNA form, the CDR3 reads TGCAGCGTTGGAAAAGCGAACACTGAAGCTTTCTTT. V and J are TRBV29-1 and TRBJ1-1, with unresolved D. Germline CDR1 SQVTM, CDR2 ANQGSEA. The ends were cut back, 4 bases at V and 1 base at J, with 7 bases in the middle. The CDR3 is 12 residues long.

The chain links TRBV19 to TRBJ1-5, with D unclear. Trimming stripped 4 bases from V and 7 bases from J, with 11 bases between. Germline CDR1 LNHDA, CDR2 SQIVND (reference sequence). The CDR3 loop spans 13 amino acids. CDR3 protein: CASSTGNGQPQHF. The CDR3 region has the DNA TGTGCCAGTAGTACAGGAAATGGGCAGCCCCAGCATTTT.

The gene calls are TRBV5-1 and TRBJ2-1; 7 positions agree with TRBD1. The trim removed 3 bases at V and 4 bases at J, leaving 13 bases unmatched. The CDR3 has 17 amino acids. The germline V gene has CDR1 SGHRS and CDR2 YFSETQ. CDR3 sequence reads: CASSSPSGQRIYNEQFF. The CDR3 coding sequence is TGCGCCAGCAGCTCCCCTTCGGGACAGCGAATTTACAATGAGCAGTTCTTC.

This clone was detected only once. This chain uses TRBV12-3 or TRBV12-4 with TRBJ2-1; D might be TRBD2 (5 bases). This CDR3 region has 12 residues. The V gene lost 6 bases and the J gene lost 10 bases, with 13 bases spanning the gap. The chain's CDR3 is CASSQRLSEQFF. The DNA of the CDR3 is TGTGCCAGCAGCCAGCGACTATCGGAGCAGTTCTTC.

This sequence joins TRBV18 and TRBJ2-3; 7 positions agree with TRBD1. This CDR3 has 14 residues. J lost 0 bases, V lost 3 bases, and 0 bases had no gene match. Germline V gene data show CDR1 as KGHSH and CDR2 as LQKENI. The CDR3 bases are TGTGCCAGCTCACCGGGACAGAGCACAGATACGCAGTATTTT. Protein: CASSPGQSTDTQYF.

The chain carries TRBV2 and TRBJ1-5; 8 positions match TRBD1. Per the germline V gene, CDR1 is SNHLY and CDR2 is FYNNEI. V gave up 6 bases and J gave up 3 bases; unmatched junction bases: 1. The CDR3 consists of 13 residues. The CDR3 DNA sequence: TGTGCCAGCAGGACAGGGGCCAATCAGCCCCAGCATTTT. Its translation: CASRTGANQPQHF.